Listed below are T cell receptor beta chains from one sample, sequenced in a study of regulatory T cells in long-lasting Graves disease. One entry per CDR3 protein, called by TCRdb with MiXCR from the multiplex PCR reads. The sample yields roughly 420,000 distinct CDR3 sequences, around 15% seen once. The material sequenced was peripheral blood mononuclear cells (PBMCs), taken at new diagnosis, from a patient treated with antithyroid drugs. These receptors were collected from a female donor with Graves disease. Both conserved end residues are part of each CDR3. A D gene is named only where the DNA matches it firmly. Only part of the rows carry a size: once, few, many, or a class if the clone is expanded.

TGTGCCATCAGTGACCTGGGGACCCACGCAGAGACCCAGTACTTC	CAISDLGTHAETQYF	TRBJ2-5	few	NA	TRBV10-3
TGTGCCAGCAGCTCCCTTCTCCAGGGGGAGCAGTTCTTC	CASSSLLQGEQFF	TRBJ2-1	many	NA	TRBV11-2
TGCGCCAGCAGCCATATTGCCCGGGATCGGCATCAAGGGTATGGCTACACCTTC	CASSHIARDRHQGYGYTF	TRBJ1-2	NA	NA	TRBV4-1
TGTGCCTGGAGTTTCACGAACACTGAAGCTTTCTTT	CAWSFTNTEAFF	TRBJ1-1	many	NA	TRBV30
TGTGCCAGCACAAAAGGGACCACTGAAGCTTTCTTT	CASTKGTTEAFF	TRBJ1-1	NA	NA	TRBV3-1
TGTGCCAGCAGTTTCATGGGGACAGGCCATGCCAAAAACATTCAGTACTTC	CASSFMGTGHAKNIQYF	TRBJ2-4	few	TRBD1	TRBV12-3/TRBV12-4
TGCGCCAGCAGCCCAGGCTACCAGAGCTCCTACAATGAGCAGTTCTTC	CASSPGYQSSYNEQFF	TRBJ2-1	few	NA	TRBV5-1
TGTGCCAGCAGCTTATCTCCAGGCAGGACCGGGGAGCTGTTTTTT	CASSLSPGRTGELFF	TRBJ2-2	many	NA	TRBV7-8
TGCAGTGGTAGGGCCAGTCTTAATGAAAAACTGTTTTTT	CSGRASLNEKLFF	TRBJ1-4	NA	NA	TRBV20-1
TGTGCCAGCAGTTCGGGAGCACGACTGTTTTTT	CASSSGARLFF	TRBJ1-4	many	NA	TRBV3-1
TGTGCCAGCAGCGCCCTGACAGGGGTTACCACTGAAGCTTTCTTT	CASSALTGVTTEAFF	TRBJ1-1	many	TRBD1	TRBV11-2
TGCGCCAGCAGCTTGATTTGGACTAGCGGCTACGAGCAGTACTTC	CASSLIWTSGYEQYF	TRBJ2-7	few	TRBD2	TRBV5-1
TGTGCCAGCAGTCTTAGACAGGGGGCGAGGTCCTACGAGCAGTACTTC	CASSLRQGARSYEQYF	TRBJ2-7	many	TRBD1	TRBV27
TGCGCCAGCAGCCCTACAGACAGGGAACAGCCCCAGCATTTT	CASSPTDREQPQHF	TRBJ1-5	few	TRBD1	TRBV5-1
TGTGCCAGCAGTGAGCGCGGGACCGGGACAAAGGCCTACAATGAGCAGTTCTTC	CASSERGTGTKAYNEQFF	TRBJ2-1	few	NA	TRBV6-1
TGTGCCAGCACCCCGTGGGGGCCCCACAATGAGCAGTTCTTC	CASTPWGPHNEQFF	TRBJ2-1	NA	NA	TRBV7-6
TGTGCCAGCAGCCCCACAGGGGACGGCGAGCAGTACTTC	CASSPTGDGEQYF	TRBJ2-7	many	TRBD1	TRBV6-1
TGTGCCACCAGCAGAGATCTTTGGGCCCTTGTAACTGAAGCTTTCTTT	CATSRDLWALVTEAFF	TRBJ1-1	few	NA	TRBV15
TGTGCCAGCAGCTTGATCGGAGACGGGGAAAATCAGCCCCAGCATTTT	CASSLIGDGENQPQHF	TRBJ1-5	many	NA	TRBV5-4
TGTGCCAGCAGCTCAAGGAGGCGTAACAGGGGATCCGGGGAGCTGTTTTTT	CASSSRRRNRGSGELFF	TRBJ2-2	NA	TRBD1	TRBV5-5
TGTGCTAGCAGCTTGGTCAGAACACCCCCCTACAATGAGCAGTTCTTC	CASSLVRTPPYNEQFF	TRBJ2-1	few	NA	TRBV7-7
TGCAGTGCTAGGTACAGGAACACTGAAGCTTTCTTT	CSARYRNTEAFF	TRBJ1-1	many	NA	TRBV20-1
TGTGCCAGCGAAAGCACAGATACGCAGTATTTT	CASESTDTQYF	TRBJ2-3	few	NA	TRBV9
TGTGCCATCGGATCGGGACAGGGGGCCACCCTTGGCAATGAAAAACTGTTTTTT	CAIGSGQGATLGNEKLFF	TRBJ1-4	NA	TRBD1	TRBV6-1
TGCGCCAGCACAAAGGACAGGACAAACACTGAAGCTTTCTTT	CASTKDRTNTEAFF	TRBJ1-1	few	TRBD1	TRBV10-2
TGTGCCACCAGTGACATGGGACAGGGGAGGACTTTCTTT	CATSDMGQGRTFF	TRBJ1-1	many	TRBD1	TRBV24-1
TGTGCCTGGAGTGCCGGGCGTAACTATGGCTACACCTTC	CAWSAGRNYGYTF	TRBJ1-2	many	NA	TRBV30
TGTGCCAGCAGCATCGACTTGGGGAATGAAAAACTGTTTTTT	CASSIDLGNEKLFF	TRBJ1-4	NA	NA	TRBV11-3
TGTGCCACCAGTGATCCAAGGACTAGGTCGACAGATACGCAGTATTTT	CATSDPRTRSTDTQYF	TRBJ2-3	few	TRBD2	TRBV24-1
TGCAGTGCTAGAGGGGTGGCCGCAACTAATGAAAAACTGTTTTTT	CSARGVAATNEKLFF	TRBJ1-4	many	NA	TRBV20-1
TGTGCCAGCAGTTTTAACCCGACGGACGATAGCAATCAGCCCCAGCATTTT	CASSFNPTDDSNQPQHF	TRBJ1-5	many	NA	TRBV6-2/TRBV6-3
TGTGCCAGCAGTTCCTCTAGCGGGAGTTACGAGCAGTACTTC	CASSSSSGSYEQYF	TRBJ2-7	many	TRBD2	TRBV28
TGTGCCAGCAGCTTAGTAGGGGTGGGGCCTCTCTATGGGCCGGGGAGAACGCAGTATTTT	CASSLVGVGPLYGPGRTQYF	TRBJ2-3	many	NA	TRBV7-2
TGTGCCAGCAGTTACGTCCAGCCCACGAACAATGAGCAGTTCTTC	CASSYVQPTNNEQFF	TRBJ2-1	many	NA	TRBV6-2/TRBV6-3
TGCAGTGCGCAACCGGGACAGGGGATGTCTGAAGCTTTCTTT	CSAQPGQGMSEAFF	TRBJ1-1	many	TRBD1	TRBV20-1
TGTGCCAGCAGTTTAGAGGGACGGGGGGCTCTGTGGTATGGCTACACCTTC	CASSLEGRGALWYGYTF	TRBJ1-2	few	NA	TRBV27
TGTGCCAGCAGCTTAGTCCAGGGGTCTTCCTACGAGCAGTACTTC	CASSLVQGSSYEQYF	TRBJ2-7	many	NA	TRBV7-2
TGTGCCAGCAGACTGGGTCCCAGGGGGCTTAAAGCGACCCCTGGGGCCAACGTCCTGACTTTC	CASRLGPRGLKATPGANVLTF	TRBJ2-6	few	TRBD1	TRBV28
TGCAGTGCTAGAGATCCTACAAGGCGGACAAATGAGCAGTTCTTC	CSARDPTRRTNEQFF	TRBJ2-1	many	NA	TRBV20-1
TGCGCCAGCAGCCAAGGGCCGACGGACACCTACGAGCAGTACTTC	CASSQGPTDTYEQYF	TRBJ2-7	many	NA	TRBV4-1
TGTGCCAGCAGTCCTCATCTGGGACAGGGGGTTTATTACTTCTATGGCTACACCTTC	CASSPHLGQGVYYFYGYTF	TRBJ1-2	many	TRBD1	TRBV28
TGTGCCAGCAGCTTATGGCTGACTAGCGACACCGGGGAGCTGTTTTTT	CASSLWLTSDTGELFF	TRBJ2-2	few	TRBD2	TRBV7-3
TGTGCCAGCAGCTTATCTAGACTCCGCACTGAAGCTTTCTTT	CASSLSRLRTEAFF	TRBJ1-1	NA	NA	TRBV11-3
TGCGCCAGCAGCCAACCGGGACAGGTTGGACATACGCAGTATTTT	CASSQPGQVGHTQYF	TRBJ2-3	few	TRBD1	TRBV4-1
TGCGCCAGCAGCTTCAACCGGTGGTACTATGGCTACACCTTC	CASSFNRWYYGYTF	TRBJ1-2	many	NA	TRBV5-1
TGTGCCAGCAGTCCGGGACGGAACACAGATACGCAGTATTTT	CASSPGRNTDTQYF	TRBJ2-3	NA	NA	TRBV28
TGTGCCAGCAGCTTAGGGACAGGAGCCAATGAAAAACTGTTTTTT	CASSLGTGANEKLFF	TRBJ1-4	NA	TRBD1	TRBV5-1
TGTGCCAGCAGAGTAACTGGGATCGGGGAGACCCAGTACTTC	CASRVTGIGETQYF	TRBJ2-5	few	NA	TRBV2
TGTGCCAGCACAGCCCCAAACTATGGCTACACCTTC	CASTAPNYGYTF	TRBJ1-2	many	NA	TRBV28
TGCGCCAGCAGCTTTTCAAATCCTCACACTGAAGCTTTCTTT	CASSFSNPHTEAFF	TRBJ1-1	few	NA	TRBV5-1
TGCAGTGCCCAGGGGGGGCTGGACTACAATGAGCAGTTCTTC	CSAQGGLDYNEQFF	TRBJ2-1	many	NA	TRBV20-1
TGCAGTGCTGTATCCATATCGGGATTCGACTACGAGCAGTACTTC	CSAVSISGFDYEQYF	TRBJ2-7	few	NA	TRBV20-1
TGTGCCAGCAGTTCACAGGTAAATCCGGACAATGAGCAGTTCTTC	CASSSQVNPDNEQFF	TRBJ2-1	many	NA	TRBV27
TGCAGCGTTGAAGAAGCCAACCTACCTAGAACCCACCACAATGAGCAGTTCTTC	CSVEEANLPRTHHNEQFF	TRBJ2-1	few	NA	TRBV29-1
TGTGCCAGCAGGTCCTCGGACTTGCCCCTCCACTTT	CASRSSDLPLHF	TRBJ1-6	NA	NA	TRBV27